The sample holds many counts of the clone carrying this T cell receptor (beta chain). This CDR3 contains 13 residues. Trimming left V 2 bases short and J 10 bases short, with 12 bases between. Germline lookup yields CDR1 SGHTA and CDR2 FQGTGA. Genomic DNA templated the TCR beta VDJ and CDR3 profiling. From the reads, TCRdb called clonotypes with MiXCR, one entry per CDR3 protein. This sample carries about 190,000 distinct CDR3 sequences, roughly half of them seen once, and the ten largest clones take 15% to 20%. These data originate in a study of CD8+CD57+ T cells in acquired aplastic anemia. This clonotype originated in a human donor in good health, serving as a control. This chain joins TRBV7-3 and TRBJ2-1; D ambiguous. Sequenced: sorted CD4+, CD8+, or CD8+CD57+ T cells (not recorded which) from PBMCs. CDR3 sequence: CASSLSTWTEQFF. The CDR3 DNA reads TGTGCCAGCAGCTTATCGACTTGGACCGAGCAGTTCTTC.